This passage covers 5 T cell receptor beta chains from one sample sequenced in a study of cytotoxic CD8 clonotypes in ibrutinib-treated CLL. Only in-frame clones appear in the TCRdb table, and some are missing; sequencing was by immunoSEQ multiplex PCR. The sample records about 17,000 clones, approximately 61% being singletons. The sample in question was PBMCs, obtained after 12 months of ibrutinib treatment. These receptors were taken from a human donor with chronic lymphocytic leukemia.

This clone was observed a single time. This rearrangement joins TRBV5-1 to TRBJ2-2, with 9 bases lining up with TRBD1. Unmatched junction bases numbered 5, after V lost 7 bases and J lost 4 bases. CDR1 is SGHRS, CDR2 YFSETQ, per germline. The CDR3 loop spans 14 amino acids. Written as DNA, the CDR3 is TGCGCCAGCTGGAGACAGGGGGGCACCGGGGAGCTGTTTTTT. Amino acids: CASWRQGGTGELFF. Using reference TRBV5-1 and TRBJ2-2 for the parts outside the CDR3, the full variable domain is KAGVTQTPRYLIKTRGQQVTLSCSPISGHRSVSWYQQTPGQGLQFLFEYFSETQRNKGNFPGRFSGRQFSNSRSEMNVSTLELGDSALYLCASWRQGGTGELFFGEGSRLTVL.

The CDR3 protein is CASGTSGQGAREQYF. The CDR3 DNA follows: TGTGCCAGCGGGACCTCGGGACAGGGGGCGAGGGAGCAGTACTTC. The V gene is TRBV28, the J gene TRBJ2-7; 12 nucleotides agree with TRBD1. CDR1 and CDR2 (germline): MDHEN, SYDVKM. This CDR3 spans 15 amino acids. Unmatched junction bases numbered 12, after V lost 8 bases and J lost 7 bases.

The chain carries TRBV6-5 and TRBJ2-1, with unresolved D. Trimming took off 6 bases at V and 2 bases at J, with 8 bases between the two ends. This CDR3 comprises 13 residues. Per the germline V gene, CDR1 is MNHEY and CDR2 is SVGAGI. The CDR3 loop is CASSKDTYNEQFF. Written as DNA, the CDR3 is TGTGCCAGCAGCAAGGATACCTACAATGAGCAGTTCTTC.

The rearrangement uses TRBV28 and TRBJ1-1; D gene unclear. The V end lost 5 bases, the J end lost 2 bases, and 9 bases lay between the germline ends. CDR3 length: 13 residues. CDR1 and CDR2 (germline): MDHEN, SYDVKM. The CDR3 DNA is TGTGCCAGCAGTACCCGGGCTAACACTGAAGCTTTCTTT. Its translation: CASSTRANTEAFF.

This sequence joins TRBV2 and TRBJ1-5; tentative D call: TRBD1 (5 bases). Per germline, CDR1 SNHLY and CDR2 FYNNEI. The V gene lost 0 bases and the J gene lost 4 bases, with 10 bases spanning the gap. The CDR3 consists of 15 residues. In DNA, the CDR3 is TGTGCCAGCAGTGAAGCGCCAGGGCAAAATCAGCCCCAGCATTTT. As protein: CASSEAPGQNQPQHF.